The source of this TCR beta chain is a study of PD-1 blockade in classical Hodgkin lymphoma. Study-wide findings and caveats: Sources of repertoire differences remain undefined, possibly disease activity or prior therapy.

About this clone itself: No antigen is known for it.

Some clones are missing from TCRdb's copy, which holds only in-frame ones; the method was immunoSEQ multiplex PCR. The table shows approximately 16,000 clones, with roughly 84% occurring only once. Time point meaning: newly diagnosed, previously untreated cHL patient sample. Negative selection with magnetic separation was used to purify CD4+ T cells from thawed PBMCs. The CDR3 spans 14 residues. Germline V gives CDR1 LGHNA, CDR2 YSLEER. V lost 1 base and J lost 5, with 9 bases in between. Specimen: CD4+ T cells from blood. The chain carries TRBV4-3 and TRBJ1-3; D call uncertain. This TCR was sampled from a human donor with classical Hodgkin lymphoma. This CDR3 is CASSQGDLRNTIYF. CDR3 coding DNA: TGCGCCAGCAGCCAAGGGGATTTAAGAAACACCATATATTTT.